A single T cell receptor beta chain is shown here with its context. The protocol was immunoSEQ multiplex PCR, while the TCRdb copy is restricted to in-frame clones and leaves out a portion. This table has 140,000 or so clones, roughly nine tenths appearing once. Per the germline V gene, CDR1 is ENHRY and CDR2 is SYGVKD. V was trimmed by 6 bases and J by 4 bases, leaving 12 bases between them. The CDR3 has 13 amino acids. The data originate from a study of blood T cell repertoires in COVID-19. Study background: The United States, Italy and Spain supplied acute and convalescent COVID-19 samples.

Material for sequencing was peripheral blood. The source is a woman aged 60-75 years with active COVID-19. J is TRBJ1-1 and V is TRBV10-3; TRBD1 is a possible D gene (6 bases). The DNA of the CDR3 is TGTGCCATCAGGGACGGACAGTTCACTGAAGCTTTCTTT. This encodes CAIRDGQFTEAFF.